These 10 T cell receptor beta chains were all obtained from the same sample, sequenced in a study of cytomegalovirus exposure and HLA in healthy donors (dated by TCRdb to 2016 to 2017). Library preparation was by the immunoSEQ multiplex PCR assay. TCRdb holds this immuneACCESS table with in-frame rearrangements only. Some clones are missing; in checked studies, unresolved V genes explain under half, and the rest has no known cause. In all, the sample holds 190,000 or so clones, and 65% to 85% of those were seen once. The ten largest clones take up roughly 2.8% of the sample. Sequenced: PBMCs. The receptors stem from a woman aged 18-30 years in good health and CMV-seropositive.

The rearrangement joins TRBV11-1 to TRBJ1-1; D gene unclear. The CDR3 sequence is 14 residues long. Trimming took 2 bases from V and 3 from J, leaving 10 bases between them. Germline values: CDR1 SGHAT, CDR2 FQDESV (reference sequence). As DNA, the CDR3 is TGTGCCAGCAGCTTATTCTCCGGGGACACTGAAGCTTTCTTT. Its translation: CASSLFSGDTEAFF.

The chain carries TRBV13 and TRBJ2-3; D remains ambiguous. The CDR3 is 18 residues long. Germline assignment: CDR1 PRHDT and CDR2 FYEKMQ (reference sequence). V lost 5 bases, J lost 2 bases, and 23 bases lay in between. The CDR3 DNA reads TGTGCCAGCAGCCCGCCTGCGCCGTCGGAGCCTCCCACAGATACGCAGTATTTT. Translated: CASSPPAPSEPPTDTQYF.

This chain uses TRBV6-5 with TRBJ2-3; no firm D call. The ends were cut back, 4 bases at V and 0 bases at J, with 8 bases in the middle. The length of the CDR3 is 14 residues. The germline CDR1 and CDR2 sequences are MNHEY and SVGAGI. The CDR3 spells CASSSYPSTDTQYF. The CDR3 region has the DNA TGTGCCAGCAGTTCCTATCCGAGCACAGATACGCAGTATTTT.

The chain has TRBV5-5 and TRBJ1-1, with TRBD1 matching 10 bases. The CDR3 has 15 amino acids. The V gene end was trimmed by 4 bases and the J gene end by 5 bases; junction bases not matched to a gene: 8. Germline V lookup: CDR1 SGHKS, CDR2 YYEKEE (reference sequence). CDR3 sequence: CASSPNDRGLTEAFF. The CDR3 coding sequence is TGTGCCAGCAGCCCGAACGACAGGGGGCTTACTGAAGCTTTCTTT.

This chain uses TRBV6-5 with TRBJ1-5; no definite D call. V gave up 4 bases and J gave up 5 bases, with 18 bases separating them. In germline, CDR1 is MNHEY, CDR2 SVGAGI. The CDR3 runs 16 residues. The CDR3 bases are TGTGCCAGCAGTTCAGAACCAGGAAGGCCTGATCAGCCCCAGCATTTT. The encoded protein is CASSSEPGRPDQPQHF.

The V and J genes are TRBV6-1 and TRBJ1-2, with TRBD1 identical over 7 bases. Unmatched junction bases numbered 4, after V lost 5 bases and J lost 4 bases. In germline, CDR1 is MNHNS, CDR2 SASEGT. CDR3 length: 13 amino acids. CDR3 in amino acids: CASSKGQIYGYTF. The CDR3, as DNA: TGTGCCAGCAGTAAGGGACAGATCTATGGCTACACCTTC.

This clone was recorded only once. This chain links TRBV5-4 with TRBJ2-3; 8 bases are shared with TRBD2. The CDR3 runs 16 residues. The germline V gene encodes CDR1 SGHNT and CDR2 YYREEE (reference sequence). V shed 3 bases, J shed 3 bases, and the junction held 9 bases outside the gene matches. The CDR3 sequence: CASSSTVRGGTDTQYF. The CDR3 coding sequence is TGTGCCAGCAGCTCGACGGTACGGGGGGGAACAGATACGCAGTATTTT.

The chain links TRBV4-1 to TRBJ1-6; perhaps TRBD1 as D (5 bases). The CDR3 consists of 16 residues. From germline, CDR1 is MGHRA and CDR2 YSYEKL. The ends were cut back, 4 bases at V and 7 bases at J, with 17 bases in the middle. DNA for the CDR3: TGCGCCAGCAGCCCCCCCCTAGACAGTTGGAATTCACCCCTCCACTTT. The encoded protein is CASSPPLDSWNSPLHF.

For the CDR3, the DNA is TGTGCCAGCAGCCCCTACTCCGCAGGGGTAGAGACCCAGTACTTC. Protein: CASSPYSAGVETQYF. The chain combines TRBV6-5 with TRBJ2-5; maybe TRBD1 (6 bases). The CDR3 is 15 amino acids. Germline V gene sequence: CDR1 MNHEY, CDR2 SVGAGI. The V end lost 6 bases, the J end lost 4 bases, and 18 bases lay between the germline ends.

The rearrangement joins TRBV9 to TRBJ2-7, with TRBD2 matching 7 bases. The CDR3 loop spans 16 amino acids. In germline, CDR1 is SGDLS, CDR2 YYNGEE. V was pared by 4 bases and J by 3 bases, with 13 bases of the junction left unmatched. The chain's CDR3 is CASSPLGLRGHYEQYF. CDR3 DNA sequence: TGTGCCAGCAGCCCCTTGGGACTACGAGGCCACTACGAGCAGTACTTC.